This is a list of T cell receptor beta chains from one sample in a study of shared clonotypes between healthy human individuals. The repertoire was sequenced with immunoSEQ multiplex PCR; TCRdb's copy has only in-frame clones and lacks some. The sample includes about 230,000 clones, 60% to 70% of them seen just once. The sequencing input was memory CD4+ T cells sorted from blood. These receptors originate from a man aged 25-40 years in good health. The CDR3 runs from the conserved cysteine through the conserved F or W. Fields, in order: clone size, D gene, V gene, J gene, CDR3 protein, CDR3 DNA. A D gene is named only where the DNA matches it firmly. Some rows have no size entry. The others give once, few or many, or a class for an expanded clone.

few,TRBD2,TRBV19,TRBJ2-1,CASRGMTSASSYNEQFF,TGTGCCAGTAGGGGCATGACTAGCGCCTCCTCCTACAATGAGCAGTTCTTC
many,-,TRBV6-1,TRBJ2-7,CASSEATRGIGQYF,TGTGCCAGCAGTGAAGCAACACGCGGAATTGGGCAGTACTTC
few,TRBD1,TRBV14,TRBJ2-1,CASSQVWDRGDSYNEQFF,TGTGCCAGCAGCCAAGTTTGGGACAGGGGCGATTCCTACAATGAGCAGTTCTTC
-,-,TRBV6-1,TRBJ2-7,CASSYGAISYEQYF,TGTGCCAGCAGTTATGGGGCCATCTCCTACGAGCAGTACTTC
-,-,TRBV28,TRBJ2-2,CASRGGTGTVYTGELFF,TGTGCCAGCAGGGGGGGGACCGGGACAGTATACACCGGGGAGCTGTTTTTT
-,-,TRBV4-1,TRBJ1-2,CASSQDRGGLYGYTF,TGCGCCAGCAGCCAAGATCGCGGGGGGCTCTATGGCTACACCTTC
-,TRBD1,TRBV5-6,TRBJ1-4,CASASTRQGNEKLFF,TGTGCCAGCGCATCGACCAGACAGGGGAATGAAAAACTGTTTTTT
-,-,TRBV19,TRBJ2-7,CATKVGGLSYEQYF,TGTGCCACAAAGGTAGGGGGGCTCTCCTACGAGCAGTACTTC
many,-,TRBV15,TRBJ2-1,CATSREYEQFF,TGTGCCACCAGCAGAGAATATGAGCAGTTCTTC
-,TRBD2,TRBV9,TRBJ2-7,CASSVRGDGDEQYF,TGTGCCAGCAGCGTACGGGGGGACGGCGACGAGCAGTACTTC
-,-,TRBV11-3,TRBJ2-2,CTSSIINAGELFF,TGTACCAGCAGCATCATAAATGCGGGGGAGCTGTTTTTT
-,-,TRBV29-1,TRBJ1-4,CSALGPTDEKLFF,TGCAGCGCTTTGGGACCTACGGATGAAAAACTGTTTTTT
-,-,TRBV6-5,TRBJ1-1,CASSLSHLNTEAFF,TGTGCCAGCAGTTTATCCCACCTAAACACTGAAGCTTTCTTT
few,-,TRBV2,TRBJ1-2,CASSESSVNGYTF,TGTGCCAGCAGTGAGAGTAGCGTCAATGGCTACACCTTC
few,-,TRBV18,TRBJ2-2,CASSPDTANTGELFF,TGTGCCAGCTCGCCCGACACTGCGAACACCGGGGAGCTGTTTTTT
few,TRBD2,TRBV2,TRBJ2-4,CASSEMVAGVKNIQYF,TGTGCCAGCAGTGAAATGGTAGCGGGCGTCAAAAACATTCAGTACTTC
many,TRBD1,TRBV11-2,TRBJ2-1,CASSSLTGVREQFF,TGTGCCAGCAGCTCTTTAACAGGGGTAAGGGAGCAGTTCTTC
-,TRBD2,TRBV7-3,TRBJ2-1,CASSPGLAGGPHNEQFF,TGTGCCAGCAGCCCCGGACTAGCGGGAGGGCCCCACAATGAGCAGTTCTTC
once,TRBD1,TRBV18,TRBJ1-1,CASSPRQGAVENTEAFF,TGTGCCAGCTCACCCCGACAGGGGGCTGTTGAGAACACTGAAGCTTTCTTT
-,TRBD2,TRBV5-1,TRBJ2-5,CASSFRPLTSGRGETQYF,TGCGCCAGCAGCTTCCGACCGCTTACTAGCGGGAGAGGAGAGACCCAGTACTTC
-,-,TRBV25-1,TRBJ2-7,CASSGSPYEQYF,TGTGCCAGCAGTGGGTCCCCCTACGAGCAGTACTTC
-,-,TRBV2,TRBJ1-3,CASSEQGSGNTIYF,TGTGCCAGCAGTGAACAGGGATCTGGAAACACCATATATTTT
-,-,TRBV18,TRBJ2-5,CASSPPGQREETQYF,TGTGCCAGCTCACCTCCCGGACAGCGAGAAGAGACCCAGTACTTC
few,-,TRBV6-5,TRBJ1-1,CASSGPGYETEAFF,TGTGCCAGCAGCGGTCCGGGGTATGAGACTGAAGCTTTCTTT
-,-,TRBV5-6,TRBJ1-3,CASSHRGFRNTIYF,TGTGCCAGCAGCCATAGAGGGTTTCGAAACACCATATATTTT
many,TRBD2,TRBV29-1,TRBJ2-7,CSVVASGRPYEQYF,TGCAGCGTTGTGGCTAGCGGGAGGCCCTACGAGCAGTACTTC
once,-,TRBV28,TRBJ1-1,CASGARTEAFF,TGTGCCAGCGGGGCGCGCACTGAAGCTTTCTTT
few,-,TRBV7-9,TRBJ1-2,CASSLHETIGYTF,TGTGCCAGCAGCCTTCACGAAACAATAGGCTACACCTTC
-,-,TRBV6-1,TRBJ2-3,CASIRGGAVDTQYF,TGTGCCAGCATCAGGGGGGGCGCGGTAGATACGCAGTATTTT
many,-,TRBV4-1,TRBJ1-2,CASSHKGADGYTF,TGCGCCAGCAGCCATAAAGGAGCGGATGGCTACACCTTC
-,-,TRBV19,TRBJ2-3,CASSVLGRDTQYF,TGTGCCAGTAGTGTACTAGGGCGGGATACGCAGTATTTT
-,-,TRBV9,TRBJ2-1,CASSVEDRPYNEQFF,TGTGCCAGCAGCGTAGAGGACAGACCCTACAATGAGCAGTTCTTC
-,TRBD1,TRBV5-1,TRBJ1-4,CASSLVAGGNEKLFF,TGCGCCAGCAGCTTAGTGGCAGGGGGGAATGAAAAACTGTTTTTT
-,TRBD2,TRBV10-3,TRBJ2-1,CAISESMVAGGLNEQFF,TGTGCCATCAGTGAGTCGATGGTGGCGGGAGGGCTAAATGAGCAGTTCTTC
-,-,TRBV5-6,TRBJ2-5,CASSLRETQYF,TGTGCCAGCAGCTTGAGGGAGACCCAGTACTTC
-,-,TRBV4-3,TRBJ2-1,CASSQGLEYNEQFF,TGCGCCAGCAGCCAGGGACTTGAGTACAATGAGCAGTTCTTC
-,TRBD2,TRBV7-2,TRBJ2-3,CASSSGLAGGTDTQYF,TGTGCCAGCAGCTCGGGACTAGCGGGGGGCACAGATACGCAGTATTTT
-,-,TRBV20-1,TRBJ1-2,CSAISYGYTF,TGCAGTGCTATCTCATATGGCTACACCTTC
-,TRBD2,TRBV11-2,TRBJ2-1,CASSPTSGYFNEQFF,TGTGCCAGCAGCCCGACTAGCGGGTACTTTAATGAGCAGTTCTTC
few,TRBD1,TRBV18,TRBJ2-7,CASSPGQGLEQYF,TGTGCCAGCTCACCGGGACAGGGTCTGGAGCAGTACTTC
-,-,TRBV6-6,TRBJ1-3,CASGAGAISGNTIYF,TGTGCCAGCGGGGCGGGCGCGATCTCTGGAAACACCATATATTTT
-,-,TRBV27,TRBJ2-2,CASSFSFTGELFF,TGTGCCAGCAGTTTTTCTTTTACCGGGGAGCTGTTTTTT
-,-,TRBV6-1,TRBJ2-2,CASNPARLNTGELFF,TGTGCCAGCAACCCAGCCAGATTGAACACCGGGGAGCTGTTTTTT
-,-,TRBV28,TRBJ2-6,CASSLGSSGANVLTF,TGTGCCAGCAGTTTGGGATCCTCTGGGGCCAACGTCCTGACTTTC
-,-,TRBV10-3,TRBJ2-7,CAISEFHEQYF,TGTGCCATCAGTGAATTCCACGAGCAGTACTTC
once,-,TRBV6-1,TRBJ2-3,CASSASTLGGRGTDTQYF,TGTGCCAGCAGTGCCTCGACCCTCGGGGGGCGGGGGACAGATACGCAGTATTTT
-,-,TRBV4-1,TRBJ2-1,CASSPTSSLDPIYNEQFF,TGCGCCAGCAGCCCGACATCCTCTCTAGACCCCATCTACAATGAGCAGTTCTTC
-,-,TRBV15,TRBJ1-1,CATSRDRRFDTEAFF,TGTGCCACCAGCAGAGATCGGCGTTTTGACACTGAAGCTTTCTTT
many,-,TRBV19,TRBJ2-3,CASRHQGSTDTQYF,TGTGCCAGTAGACATCAGGGGAGCACAGATACGCAGTATTTT
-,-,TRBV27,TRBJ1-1,CASRQQGRLLYTEAFF,TGTGCCAGCAGACAACAGGGACGGTTGTTGTACACTGAAGCTTTCTTT
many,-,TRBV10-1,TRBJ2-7,CASSDLLGEQYF,TGCGCCAGCAGTGACCTACTCGGGGAGCAGTACTTC
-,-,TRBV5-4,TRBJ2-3,CASSFRVLTDTQYF,TGTGCCAGCAGCTTCCGGGTCTTAACAGATACGCAGTATTTT
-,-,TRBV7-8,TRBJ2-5,CASSLGTGARAQYF,TGTGCCAGCAGCTTAGGGACGGGGGCAAGGGCCCAGTACTTC
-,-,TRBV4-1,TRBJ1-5,CASSQEFRIQPQHF,TGCGCCAGCAGCCAAGAATTCAGGATTCAGCCCCAGCATTTT
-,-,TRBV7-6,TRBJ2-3,CASSSRVSGKLSTDTQYF,TGTGCCAGCAGCTCGAGGGTCAGCGGAAAATTAAGCACAGATACGCAGTATTTT
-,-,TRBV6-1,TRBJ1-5,CASRGGQVGPQHF,TGTGCCAGCAGGGGGGGGCAGGTTGGGCCCCAGCATTTT
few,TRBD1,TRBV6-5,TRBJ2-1,CASSNDRGRGQFF,TGTGCCAGCAGTAACGACAGGGGGCGTGGGCAGTTCTTC